Below, 5 T cell receptor beta chains from the same sample are listed, as sequenced in a study of T-cell memory formation after mild COVID-19. Via MiXCR, TCRdb re-called the 5' RACE reads, giving one row per CDR3 protein. The sample has approximately 300,000 distinct CDR3 sequences, 15% to 20% seen once; the top ten hold around 22%. Sequences were obtained from PBMCs or a T cell subset sorted from them (not recorded which). The source is a man aged 18 to 29 who had mild COVID-19 (a few samples of this study predate the infection). Cell type and time point are not known.

The rearrangement joins TRBV5-1 to TRBJ2-2; maybe TRBD1 (5 bases). V lost 3 bases to trimming and J lost 11 bases, with 14 bases between them. Germline CDR1 is SGHRS and CDR2 is YFSETQ. The CDR3 covers 13 residues. In DNA form, the CDR3 reads TGCGCCAGCAGCTACGACAGCTGGGGAGAGCTGTTTTTT. Translated: CASSYDSWGELFF.

This clonotype was observed a few times. This chain uses TRBV12-3 or TRBV12-4 with TRBJ2-3, with 13 bases that match TRBD2. Germline trimming cut 6 bases from V and 4 bases from J; bases unmatched to any gene: 4. The length of the CDR3 is 15 residues. CDR3 protein: CASRRLAGGSDTQYF. In DNA form, the CDR3 reads TGTGCCAGCAGGAGACTAGCGGGGGGTTCAGATACGCAGTATTTT.

This clonotype was seen repeatedly, ten times or more. V and J are TRBV5-1 and TRBJ2-3, with D perhaps assigned TRBD1 or TRBD2 (5 bases each). Germline V lookup: CDR1 SGHRS, CDR2 YFSETQ. The CDR3 consists of 14 residues. V was trimmed by 4 bases and J by 6 bases, leaving 15 bases between them. Written as DNA, the CDR3 is TGCGCCAGCAGCCGGGCCGGGACCGCGGATACGCAGTATTTT. Translating it yields CASSRAGTADTQYF.

This clonotype has a handful of counts. V is TRBV29-1 and J is TRBJ2-3; either TRBD1 or TRBD2 may supply D (5 bases each). V was pared by 7 bases and J by 7 bases, with 18 bases between. The CDR3 extends over 13 amino acids. Germline V gives CDR1 SQVTM, CDR2 ANQGSEA. CDR3 loop: CSAFLGASNTQYF. CDR3 nucleotide sequence: TGCAGCGCCTTCCTCGGGGCCTCGAATACGCAGTATTTT.

This clonotype came up a few times. V usage is TRBV6-5 and J usage is TRBJ2-7; TRBD2 might be the D (5 bases). Trimming shortened V by 5 bases and J by 3 bases, and 17 bases separated the two germline ends. In germline, CDR1 is MNHEY, CDR2 SVGAGI. The CDR3 is 15 residues long. In DNA form, the CDR3 reads TGTGCCAGCAGTCCGGGGTCGACAATTTTCTACGAGCAGTACTTC. It translates to CASSPGSTIFYEQYF.